This record looks at one T cell receptor beta chain sequence and its context. Its antigen remains unknown. This sample is drawn from a study of beta chain features in type 1 diabetes. Study background: Across the samples, about 110,000,000 sorted cells were examined in total.

Study-wide results and caveats: Researchers reported that naive, central memory and Treg TCRB repertoires appeared more similar in patients than in healthy donors. It was not settled here whether HLA type affects TCRB rearrangement.

Expressed TCRB transcripts were sequenced after all isolated RNA was converted to cDNA. Data came from immunoSEQ multiplex PCR; TCRdb stores just in-frame clones and leaves some out. The sample includes over 500,000 clones, 15% to 18% of them seen just once. The CDR3 is made up of 16 amino acids. V was trimmed by 1 base and J by 1 base, leaving 16 bases between them. Germline loops: CDR1 SQVTM, CDR2 ANQGSEA. The chain combines TRBV29-1 with TRBJ1-2; unclear D gene. The sample was naive CD4+ T cells from blood. The TCR was taken from a man between 18 and 29 years old in good health. The CDR3: CSVEGMRSLVNYGYTF. The CDR3 DNA is TGCAGCGTTGAAGGGATGCGATCCCTGGTTAACTATGGCTACACCTTC.